This is a list of T cell receptor beta chains from one sample in a study of chemoradiotherapy in HPV16-positive cancers. Produced via immunoSEQ multiplex PCR; TCRdb's table is partial and in-frame only. This sample has fewer than 40,000 clones, with more than 65% found just once. The sample in question was blood, obtained from a patient who underwent chemoradiotherapy. The receptors stem from a human donor with HPV-associated anogenital cancer. Each CDR3 is given with its conserved first and last residue. Fields, in order: V gene, J gene, clone size, CDR3 protein. A clone size is listed for some rows: how often the clone was seen (once, few, many), or a class if it is expanded.

TRBV6-5,TRBJ1-2,.,CASSGGTAYGYTF
TRBV27,TRBJ1-5,once,CASSLTRTIIPQHF
TRBV27,TRBJ2-2,.,CASSPSGHPGELFF
TRBV7-8,TRBJ1-2,.,CASSLAVLQGASKGYTF
TRBV2,TRBJ2-4,.,CASSGYRSQAKNIQYF
TRBV4-3,TRBJ2-3,.,CASSQASRGFGTDTQYF
TRBV7-9,TRBJ2-3,.,CASSLGAGGAVDTQYF
TRBV5-1,TRBJ1-1,few,CASSFFGLPITEAFF
TRBV25-1,TRBJ1-2,few,CASRDGNYGYTF
TRBV5-6,TRBJ1-6,.,CASSLGTGMARDNSPLHF
TRBV2,TRBJ1-1,.,CASSPMVPEAFF
TRBV5-6,TRBJ1-2,few,CASSIQGADGYTF